The rows below give T cell receptor beta chains drawn from one sample of a study of T cell clonotyping in hematopoietic cell transplantation. Method: immunoSEQ multiplex PCR; TCRdb's copy keeps in-frame clones and lacks some. Among roughly 15,000 clones listed, under 90% were seen once. What was sequenced was peripheral blood mononuclear cells. These receptors were obtained from a man in his forties or fifties in good health. Some clones in this sample may be carry-over from other donors' samples. The CDR3 runs from the conserved cysteine through the conserved F or W.

J gene	V gene	CDR3 protein
TRBJ2-3	TRBV7-2	CASSLWTKRDTQYF
TRBJ1-5	TRBV28	CASSHRDRGVHQPQHF
TRBJ1-2	TRBV30	CAWTSEWGARGYTF
TRBJ2-3	TRBV10-3	CAISLLAGGRDTQYF
TRBJ2-7	TRBV7-2	CASSLAPGHTYEQYF
TRBJ1-5	TRBV28	CASSFGGVGNQPQHF
TRBJ2-7	TRBV6-1	CASSERDLEQYF
TRBJ1-5	TRBV19	CASSIRGGNQPQHF
TRBJ1-5	TRBV6-1	CASSDPPSGQPQHF
TRBJ2-7	TRBV5-1	CASSKTGGSYEQYF
TRBJ1-6	TRBV5-1	CASRSLSDNSYNSPLHF
TRBJ2-2	TRBV6-6	CASSYFGELFF
TRBJ1-1	TRBV7-4	CASSLRGGRRSMNTEAFF
TRBJ1-5	TRBV6-5	CASSIGLPNQPQHF
TRBJ1-2	TRBV25-1	CASSALYGYTF
TRBJ2-1	TRBV5-1	CASSLGRGGFSYNEQFF
TRBJ2-7	TRBV30	CAWSVGGHVQYF
TRBJ2-7	TRBV29-1	CSVELRENYEQYF
TRBJ1-6	TRBV19	CASSVTVVQDSPLHF
TRBJ1-4	TRBV6-6	CASKASEYGKLFF
TRBJ2-2	TRBV2	CASSEKGLTGTGELFF
TRBJ2-1	TRBV7-6	CASSLAAGQVAWNEQFF
TRBJ1-2	TRBV5-1	CASSGGTGENGYTF
TRBJ1-2	TRBV19	CASSPTTGVGGYTF
TRBJ2-5	TRBV5-1	CASSHGLAGEGETQYF
TRBJ1-1	TRBV7-9	CASSQGRMNTEAFF
TRBJ1-6	TRBV15	CATSRQGPSPLHF
TRBJ1-6	TRBV30	CAWSIGIRNNSPLHF
TRBJ1-3	TRBV6-1	CASLLGGGGNTIYF
TRBJ2-7	TRBV5-1	CASSGTGTSVEQYF